This entry concerns a single T cell receptor (beta chain). The time point denotes: persistent/refractory GD, antithyroid drugs over 5 years with positive TRAb. PBMCs provided the RNA from which the TCR library was made. Graves' disease diagnosis used American Thyroid Association guidelines. The record originates from a study of regulatory T cells in long-lasting Graves disease. On the study more broadly: Over 5 years of antithyroid drugs with positive TSH receptor antibodies was taken to mean persistent Graves' disease.

Investigators prepared the TCR beta libraries by applying iRepertoire HTBI primers and Arm-PCR of CDR3 regions. TCRdb recomputed calls from the multiplex PCR reads with MiXCR, one row per CDR3 protein. Here the sample spans about 340,000 distinct CDR3 sequences, less than 20% being singletons. The CDR3 has 14 amino acids. Per germline, CDR1 SGDLS and CDR2 YYNGEE. V lost 4 bases, J lost 6 bases, and 17 bases lay in between. This material consisted of peripheral blood mononuclear cells (PBMCs), taken when the disease was refractory, from a patient treated with antithyroid drugs. The origin of this receptor is a female donor with Graves disease. The chain has TRBV9 and TRBJ2-7; D is ambiguous. The DNA of the CDR3 is TGTGCCAGCAGCCAAAGTACCCACATAAGCGAGCAGTACTTC. Translated, it gives CASSQSTHISEQYF.